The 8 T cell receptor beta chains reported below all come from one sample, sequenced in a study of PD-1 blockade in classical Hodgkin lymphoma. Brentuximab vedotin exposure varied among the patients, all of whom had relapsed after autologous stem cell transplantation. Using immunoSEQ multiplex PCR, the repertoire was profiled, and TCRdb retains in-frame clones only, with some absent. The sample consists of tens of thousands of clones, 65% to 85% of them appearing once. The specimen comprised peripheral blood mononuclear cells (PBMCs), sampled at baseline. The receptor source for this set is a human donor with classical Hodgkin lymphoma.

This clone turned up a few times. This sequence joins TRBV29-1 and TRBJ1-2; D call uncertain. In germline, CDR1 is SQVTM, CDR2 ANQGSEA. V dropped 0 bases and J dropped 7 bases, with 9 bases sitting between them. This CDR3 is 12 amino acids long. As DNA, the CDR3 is TGCAGCGTTGAAGAGGAGGACCCTGGCTACACCTTC. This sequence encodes CSVEEEDPGYTF.

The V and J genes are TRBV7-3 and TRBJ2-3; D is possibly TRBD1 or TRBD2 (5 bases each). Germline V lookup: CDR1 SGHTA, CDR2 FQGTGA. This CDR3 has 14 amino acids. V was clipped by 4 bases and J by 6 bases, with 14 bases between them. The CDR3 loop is CASSSGTGRDTQYF. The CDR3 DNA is TGTGCCAGCAGCTCCGGGACCGGGCGTGATACGCAGTATTTT. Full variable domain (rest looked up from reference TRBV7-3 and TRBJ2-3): GAGVSQTPSNKVTEKGKYVELRCDPISGHTALYWYRQSLGQGPEFLIYFQGTGAADDSGLPNDRFFAVRPEGSVSTLKIQRTERGDSAVYLCASSSGTGRDTQYFGPGTRLTVL.

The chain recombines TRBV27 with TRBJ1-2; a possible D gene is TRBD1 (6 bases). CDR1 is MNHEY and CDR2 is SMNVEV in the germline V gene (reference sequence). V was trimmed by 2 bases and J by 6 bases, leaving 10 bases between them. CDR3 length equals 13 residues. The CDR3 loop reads CASSLTGLHGYTF. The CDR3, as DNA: TGTGCCAGCAGTTTAACAGGGTTGCATGGCTACACCTTC.

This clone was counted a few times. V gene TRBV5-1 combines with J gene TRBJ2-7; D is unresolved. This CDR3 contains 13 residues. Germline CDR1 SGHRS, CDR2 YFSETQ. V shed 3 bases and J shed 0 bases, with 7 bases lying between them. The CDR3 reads CASSYRSSYEQYF. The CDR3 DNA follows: TGCGCCAGCAGCTACCGTAGCTCCTACGAGCAGTACTTC. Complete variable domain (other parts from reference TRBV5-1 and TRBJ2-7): KAGVTQTPRYLIKTRGQQVTLSCSPISGHRSVSWYQQTPGQGLQFLFEYFSETQRNKGNFPGRFSGRQFSNSRSEMNVSTLELGDSALYLCASSYRSSYEQYFGPGTRLTVT.

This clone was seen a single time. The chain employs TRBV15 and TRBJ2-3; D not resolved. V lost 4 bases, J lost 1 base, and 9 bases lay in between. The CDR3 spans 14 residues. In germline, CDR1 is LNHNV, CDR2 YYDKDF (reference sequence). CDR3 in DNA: TGTGCCACCAGCATGCGACAACGCACAGATACGCAGTATTTT. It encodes CATSMRQRTDTQYF. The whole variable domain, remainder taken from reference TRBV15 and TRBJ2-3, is DAMVIQNPRYQVTQFGKPVTLSCSQTLNHNVMYWYQQKSSQAPKLLFHYYDKDFNNEADTPDNFQSRRPNTSFCFLDIRSPGLGDTAMYLCATSMRQRTDTQYFGPGTRLTVL.

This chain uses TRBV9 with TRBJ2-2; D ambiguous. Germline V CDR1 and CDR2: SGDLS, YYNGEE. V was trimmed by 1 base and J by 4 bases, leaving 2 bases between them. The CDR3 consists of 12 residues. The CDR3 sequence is CASSVTTGELFF. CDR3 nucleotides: TGTGCCAGCAGCGTAACCACCGGGGAGCTGTTTTTT.

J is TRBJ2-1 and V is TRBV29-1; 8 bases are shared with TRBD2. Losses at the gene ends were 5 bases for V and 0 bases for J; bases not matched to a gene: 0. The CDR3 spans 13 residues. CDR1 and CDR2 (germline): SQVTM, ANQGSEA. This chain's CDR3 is CSVSGSSYNEQFF. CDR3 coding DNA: TGCAGCGTTAGCGGGAGCTCCTACAATGAGCAGTTCTTC.

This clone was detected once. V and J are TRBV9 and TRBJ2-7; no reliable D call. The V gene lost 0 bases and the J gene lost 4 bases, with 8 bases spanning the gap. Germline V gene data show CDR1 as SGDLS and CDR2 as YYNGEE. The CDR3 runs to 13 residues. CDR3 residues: CASSVDPTYEQYF. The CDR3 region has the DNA TGTGCCAGCAGCGTAGACCCTACGTACGAGCAGTACTTC. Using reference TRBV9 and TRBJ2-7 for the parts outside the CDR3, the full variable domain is DSGVTQTPKHLITATGQRVTLRCSPRSGDLSVYWYQQSLDQGLQFLIQYYNGEERAKGNILERFSAQQFPDLHSELNLSSLELGDSALYFCASSVDPTYEQYFGPGTRLTVT.